The rows below give T cell receptor beta chains drawn from one sample of a study of shared clonotypes between healthy human individuals. Libraries were prepared by immunoSEQ multiplex PCR; TCRdb keeps only in-frame clonotypes and omits some of them. The sample yields more than 2 million clones, approximately 96% seen once. Sample: naive CD4+ T cells sorted from blood. Receptors originate from a man aged 18 to 29 in good health. CDR3s include the opening cysteine and the closing phenylalanine or tryptophan. The order of the fields is J gene, D gene, V gene, clone size, CDR3 length, CDR3 DNA, CDR3 protein. The D gene is left open where the match is weak. Clone sizes are given selectively: once, few, many, or a class where the clone is expanded.

TRBJ1-6 . TRBV6-1 . 14 TGTGCCGGCACCTCGAGCTCCTATAATTCACCCCTCCACTTT CAGTSSSYNSPLHF
TRBJ2-7 . TRBV18 . 13 TGTGCCAGCTCACAGACAGGAACCTACGAGCAGTACTTC CASSQTGTYEQYF
TRBJ1-5 . TRBV19 . 14 TGTGCCAGTAGTATGGAAGGGGATTATCAGCCCCAGCATTTT CASSMEGDYQPQHF
TRBJ2-5 . TRBV18 . 12 TGTGCCAGCTCACATGCCCAAGAGACCCAGTACTTC CASSHAQETQYF
TRBJ1-1 . TRBV30 . 13 TGTGCCTGGAAAGGGACGGTGAACACTGAAGCTTTCTTT CAWKGTVNTEAFF
TRBJ1-1 TRBD1 TRBV9 . 12 TGTGCCAGCAGCACAGGGGAGGCTGAAGCTTTCTTT CASSTGEAEAFF
TRBJ2-6 . TRBV7-9 once 19 TGTGCCAGCAGCTTAGCGTTGGGGTTGGGATACTCTGGGGCCAACGTCCTGACTTTC CASSLALGLGYSGANVLTF
TRBJ1-1 . TRBV27 . 13 TGTGCCAGCAGACGGGACAAGAACACTGAAGCTTTCTTT CASRRDKNTEAFF
TRBJ1-6 . TRBV4-1 . 15 TGCGCCAGCAGCCAAGGCCGACAGTATAATTCACCCCTCCACTTT CASSQGRQYNSPLHF
TRBJ2-1 . TRBV5-1 . 12 TGCGCCAGCAGTATAGGGTACAATGAGCAGTTCTTC CASSIGYNEQFF
TRBJ2-2 . TRBV18 . 12 TGTGCCAGCTCACCGGGGTCCGGGGAGCTGTTTTTT CASSPGSGELFF
TRBJ2-6 . TRBV12-5 . 15 TGTGCTAGTGGTTCCGGACAGCCTGGGGCCAACGTCCTGACTTTC CASGSGQPGANVLTF
TRBJ1-1 . TRBV2 . 13 TGTGCCAGCAGGTGGTCCGTGAACACTGAAGCTTTCTTT CASRWSVNTEAFF
TRBJ2-1 TRBD1 TRBV14 once 16 TGTGCCAGCAGCCCGACAGGGTCACTCTCCTACAATGAGCAGTTCTTC CASSPTGSLSYNEQFF
TRBJ2-3 . TRBV7-9 . 13 TGTGCCAGCAGCCTCGGGGGCACAGATACGCAGTATTTT CASSLGGTDTQYF
TRBJ1-5 TRBD1 TRBV23-1 . 18 TGCGCCAGCAGGCCAGGACAGGGTAGGGTGAATAGCAATCAGCCCCAGCATTTT CASRPGQGRVNSNQPQHF
TRBJ2-3 TRBD2 TRBV11-2 . 16 TGTGCCAGCAGCTTAGTTAGCGGGGGGGCCCGCGATACGCAGTATTTT CASSLVSGGARDTQYF
TRBJ1-4 . TRBV7-2 . 13 TGTGCCAGCAGCTTGGGGAGAAATGAAAAACTGTTTTTT CASSLGRNEKLFF
TRBJ2-7 TRBD1 TRBV5-4 . 15 TGTGCCAGCAGCTCGGACAGGGGTAGTGCCTACGAGCAGTACTTC CASSSDRGSAYEQYF
TRBJ2-7 . TRBV29-1 . 16 TGCAGCGTTGAAGATAGGGGGGACCTGCGCCCCTACGAGCAGTACTTC CSVEDRGDLRPYEQYF
TRBJ2-1 . TRBV15 . 16 TGTGCCACCAGCAGAGAAACAGCGGGCACCTACAATGAGCAGTTCTTC CATSRETAGTYNEQFF
TRBJ1-6 . TRBV18 . 16 TGTGCCAGCTCACCACCGGGGCAGGGAATTTGGTCACCCCTCCACTTT CASSPPGQGIWSPLHF
TRBJ2-1 TRBD2 TRBV30 . 14 TGTGCCTGGGGGAGACTAGCGGGTGACAATGAGCAGTTCTTC CAWGRLAGDNEQFF
TRBJ2-7 . TRBV6-6 . 11 TGTGCCAGCAGTTACGGTATCGAGCAGTACTTC CASSYGIEQYF
TRBJ1-5 . TRBV6-6 . 14 TGTGCCAGCAACCTATTGACTGAGAATCAGCCCCAGCATTTT CASNLLTENQPQHF
TRBJ1-2 . TRBV10-3 . 13 TGTGCCACTCAGGGAGGGGTGGACTATGGCTACACCTTC CATQGGVDYGYTF
TRBJ2-3 TRBD1 TRBV9 . 16 TGTGCCAGCAGCTCCCCGGGACAGGGATGGGCAGATACGCAGTATTTT CASSSPGQGWADTQYF
TRBJ2-2 . TRBV7-3 . 15 TGTGCCAGCAGCTTCCACAGGGTCGGCACCGGGGAGCTGTTTTTT CASSFHRVGTGELFF
TRBJ1-2 . TRBV25-1 . 14 TGTGCCAGCAGTGAATTTAGAGACAAGAATGGCTACACCTTC CASSEFRDKNGYTF
TRBJ1-4 . TRBV6-1 . 13 TGTGCCAGCAGTGAGCAGATTAATGAAAAACTGTTTTTT CASSEQINEKLFF
TRBJ1-1 . TRBV5-1 . 14 TGCGCCAGCAGCTTGGACGGTCGCCTCACTGAAGCTTTCTTT CASSLDGRLTEAFF
TRBJ2-7 . TRBV7-6 . 14 TGTGCCAGCAGCTCCCGGGCCCAGGGTGTCGAGCAGTACTTC CASSSRAQGVEQYF
TRBJ1-6 TRBD1 TRBV9 once 15 TGTGCCAGCAGCGTAGGCGACAGGGCTCTCTCACCCCTCCACTTT CASSVGDRALSPLHF
TRBJ2-3 TRBD2 TRBV30 once 13 TGTGCCTGGAGTGTACAGAGCGGGGGGCTGTTGTATTTT CAWSVQSGGLLYF
TRBJ2-1 . TRBV7-9 . 14 TGTGCCAGCAGACCTGCAGGGGTCCGGTATGAGCAGTTCTTC CASRPAGVRYEQFF